Listed below are T cell receptor beta chains from one sample, sequenced in a study of blood T cell repertoires in COVID-19. Repertoires were generated with immunoSEQ multiplex PCR, while TCRdb's copy carries only in-frame clones and drops some. The table has more than 95,000 clones, 65% to 90% seen once. Sequencing was done on a sample of peripheral blood. These receptors originate from a woman older than 75 with acute or convalescent COVID-19. CDR3s include the opening cysteine and the closing phenylalanine or tryptophan. D genes are given only for firm matches. Some rows mark clone size as missing; the rest say once, few, many or name a class of expanded clone.

d_call,j_call,v_call,clone_size,cdr3_nt,cdr3_aa
.,TRBJ1-4,TRBV5-1,.,TGCGCCAGCAGCTTGCGGGGTTCGACTAATGAAAAACTGTTTTTT,CASSLRGSTNEKLFF
TRBD1,TRBJ1-4,TRBV18,.,TGTGCCAGCTCACCTCCGGGACAGACGAATGAAAAACTGTTTTTT,CASSPPGQTNEKLFF
.,TRBJ2-3,TRBV5-1,.,TGCGCCAGCAGCTTTGAGACCCCTCGGGGCACAGATACGCAGTATTTT,CASSFETPRGTDTQYF
.,TRBJ1-2,TRBV4-2,few,TGTGCCAGCAGCCAAGGTCAGTATGACTATGGCTACACCTTC,CASSQGQYDYGYTF
TRBD1,TRBJ2-1,TRBV10-3,few,TGTGCCATCAGTGAGTCCGGACAGGGAGGTTCCAATGAGCAGTTCTTC,CAISESGQGGSNEQFF
.,TRBJ1-2,TRBV7-2,.,TGTGCCAGCAGCTTAGCGCTGTCAGGGAGGCATGGCTACACCTTC,CASSLALSGRHGYTF
.,TRBJ1-2,TRBV12-3/TRBV12-4,.,TGTGCCAGCAGTTTTTCCCTCTCCTATGGCTACACCTTC,CASSFSLSYGYTF
.,TRBJ2-2,TRBV19,.,TGTGCCAGTACACAACAGGGAGTTCGGACCGGGGAGCTGTTTTTT,CASTQQGVRTGELFF
.,TRBJ2-3,TRBV11-3,.,TGTGCCAGCAGCCGCGAGTTGCAAGATACGCAGTATTTT,CASSRELQDTQYF
TRBD2,TRBJ2-5,TRBV5-4,once,TGTGCCAGCAGCTCTCGACTAGCGGGGGGCGGGGAGACCCAGTACTTC,CASSSRLAGGGETQYF
TRBD2,TRBJ2-3,TRBV12-3/TRBV12-4,few,TGTGCCAGCGGACTAGCGGGAAATACGCAGTATTTT,CASGLAGNTQYF
TRBD1,TRBJ1-1,TRBV6-4,.,TGTGCCAGCAGTCAGGGGGCAAACATGAACACTGAAGCTTTCTTT,CASSQGANMNTEAFF
TRBD2,TRBJ2-3,TRBV5-1,once,TGCGCCAGCAGCGGAAGGACTAGCGGGGGCACAGATACGCAGTATTTT,CASSGRTSGGTDTQYF
TRBD1,TRBJ1-5,TRBV3-1/TRBV3-2,.,TGTGCCAGCAGCCCGGGACAGGGTGGGGGGCCCCAGCATTTT,CASSPGQGGGPQHF
.,TRBJ2-3,TRBV27,.,TGTGCCAGCAGTTTAATACGGTTTACGGATACGCAGTATTTT,CASSLIRFTDTQYF
.,TRBJ1-2,TRBV15,.,TGTGCCACCAGCAGAGAGGACGGTGGGGCTTTTAGTGGCTACACCTTC,CATSREDGGAFSGYTF